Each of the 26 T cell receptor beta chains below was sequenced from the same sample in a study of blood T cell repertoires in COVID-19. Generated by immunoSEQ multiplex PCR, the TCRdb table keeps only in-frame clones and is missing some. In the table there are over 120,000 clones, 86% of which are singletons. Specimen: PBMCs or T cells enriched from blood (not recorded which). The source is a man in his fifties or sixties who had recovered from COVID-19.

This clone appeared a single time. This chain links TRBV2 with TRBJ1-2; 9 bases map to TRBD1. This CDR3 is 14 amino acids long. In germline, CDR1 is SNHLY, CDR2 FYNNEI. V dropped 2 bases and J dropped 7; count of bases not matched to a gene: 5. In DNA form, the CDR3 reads TGTGCCAGCAGTGAATCGGGACAGGGAGGTGGCTACACCTTC. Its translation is CASSESGQGGGYTF.

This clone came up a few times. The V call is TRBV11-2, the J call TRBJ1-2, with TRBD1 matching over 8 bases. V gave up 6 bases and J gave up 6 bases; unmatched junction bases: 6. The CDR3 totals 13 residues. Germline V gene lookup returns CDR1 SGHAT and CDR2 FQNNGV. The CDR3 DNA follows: TGTGCCAGCAGGCCAGGGGGCGCCCATGGCTACACCTTC. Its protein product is CASRPGGAHGYTF.

CDR3 DNA: TGTGCCAGCAGATTTGGGCTGGGTAGCGGGAGTTACGAGCAGTACTTC. Translation gives CASRFGLGSGSYEQYF. The chain carries TRBV7-2 and TRBJ2-7; 9 bases align to TRBD2. The CDR3 extends over 16 amino acids. The V and J ends lost 6 bases and 4 bases, in that order; junction bases with no gene match: 13. Germline V gives CDR1 SGHTA, CDR2 FQGNSA. Based on the CDR3 plus reference TRBV7-2 and TRBJ2-7, the full variable domain is GAGVSQSPSNKVTEKGKDVELRCDPISGHTALYWYRQSLGQGLEFLIYFQGNSAPDKSGLPSDRFSAERTGGSVSTLTIQRTQQEDSAVYLCASRFGLGSGSYEQYFGPGTRLTVT.

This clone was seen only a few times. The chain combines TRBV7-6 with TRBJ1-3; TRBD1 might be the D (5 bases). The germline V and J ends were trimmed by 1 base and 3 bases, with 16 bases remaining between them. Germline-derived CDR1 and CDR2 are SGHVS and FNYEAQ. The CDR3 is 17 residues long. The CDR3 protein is CASSLGTGPVVGNTIYF. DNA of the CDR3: TGTGCCAGCAGCTTAGGTACAGGCCCTGTCGTTGGAAACACCATATATTTT.

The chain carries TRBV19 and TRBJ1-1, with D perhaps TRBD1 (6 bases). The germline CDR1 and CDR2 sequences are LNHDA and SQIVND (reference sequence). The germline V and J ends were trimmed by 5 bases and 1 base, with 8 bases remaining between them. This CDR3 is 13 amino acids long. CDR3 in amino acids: CASSYRENTEAFF. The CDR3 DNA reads TGTGCCAGTAGTTACAGGGAGAACACTGAAGCTTTCTTT.

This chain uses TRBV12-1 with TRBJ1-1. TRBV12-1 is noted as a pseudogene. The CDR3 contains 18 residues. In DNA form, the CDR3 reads TGTGCCAGCAGCCCTACCTGGGTCAGTCGGAGACTTAACACTGAAGCTTTCTTT. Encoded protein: CASSPTWVSRRLNTEAFF.

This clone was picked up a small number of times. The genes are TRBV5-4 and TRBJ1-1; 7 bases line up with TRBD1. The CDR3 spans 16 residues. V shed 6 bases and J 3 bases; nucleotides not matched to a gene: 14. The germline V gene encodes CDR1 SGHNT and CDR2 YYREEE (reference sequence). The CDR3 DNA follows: TGTGCCAGCACTTGGAAGGGGGCTGGGTTCGACACTGAAGCTTTCTTT. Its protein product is CASTWKGAGFDTEAFF.

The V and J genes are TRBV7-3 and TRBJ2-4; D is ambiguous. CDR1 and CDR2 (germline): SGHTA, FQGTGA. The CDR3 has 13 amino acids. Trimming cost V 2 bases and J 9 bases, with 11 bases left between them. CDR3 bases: TGTGCCAGCAGCTTATATGACTCCTCCATTCAGTACTTC. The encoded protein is CASSLYDSSIQYF.

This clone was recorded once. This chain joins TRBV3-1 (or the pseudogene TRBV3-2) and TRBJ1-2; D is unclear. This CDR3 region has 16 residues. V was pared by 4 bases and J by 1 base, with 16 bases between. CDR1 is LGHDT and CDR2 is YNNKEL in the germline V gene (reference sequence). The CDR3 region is CASSREGRILNYGYTF. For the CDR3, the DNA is TGTGCCAGCAGCCGAGAAGGGAGGATCCTTAACTATGGCTACACCTTC.

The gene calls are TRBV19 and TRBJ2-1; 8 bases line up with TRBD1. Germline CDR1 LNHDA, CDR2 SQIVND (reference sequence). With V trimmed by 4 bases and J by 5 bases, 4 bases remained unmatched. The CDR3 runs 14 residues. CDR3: CASSRDRQNNEQFF. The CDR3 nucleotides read TGTGCCAGTAGTAGGGACAGGCAAAACAATGAGCAGTTCTTC.

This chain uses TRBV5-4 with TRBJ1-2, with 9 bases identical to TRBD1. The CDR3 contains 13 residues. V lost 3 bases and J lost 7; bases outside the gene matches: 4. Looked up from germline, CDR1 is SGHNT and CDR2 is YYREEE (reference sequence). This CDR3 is CASSSTGGIGYTF. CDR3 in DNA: TGTGCCAGCAGCTCAACAGGGGGCATTGGCTACACCTTC.

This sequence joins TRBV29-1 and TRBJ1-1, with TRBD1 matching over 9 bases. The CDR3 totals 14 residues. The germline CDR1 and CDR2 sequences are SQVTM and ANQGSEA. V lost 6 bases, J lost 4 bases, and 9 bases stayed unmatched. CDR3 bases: TGCAGCGTGGAGGGTGGGACAGGGTCCACTGAAGCTTTCTTT. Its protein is CSVEGGTGSTEAFF.

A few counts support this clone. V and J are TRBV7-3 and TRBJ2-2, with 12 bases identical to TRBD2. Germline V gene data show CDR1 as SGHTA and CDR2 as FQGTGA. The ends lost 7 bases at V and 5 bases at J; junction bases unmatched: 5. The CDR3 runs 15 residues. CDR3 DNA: TGTGCCAGCACACCGACTAGCGGGAGTACCGGGGAGCTGTTTTTT. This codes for CASTPTSGSTGELFF.

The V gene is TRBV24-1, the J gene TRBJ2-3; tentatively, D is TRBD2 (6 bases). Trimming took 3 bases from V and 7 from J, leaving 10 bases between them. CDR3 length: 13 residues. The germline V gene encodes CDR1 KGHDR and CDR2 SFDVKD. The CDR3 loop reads CATSDPGTYTQYF. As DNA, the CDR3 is TGTGCCACCAGTGATCCCGGGACTTATACGCAGTATTTT.

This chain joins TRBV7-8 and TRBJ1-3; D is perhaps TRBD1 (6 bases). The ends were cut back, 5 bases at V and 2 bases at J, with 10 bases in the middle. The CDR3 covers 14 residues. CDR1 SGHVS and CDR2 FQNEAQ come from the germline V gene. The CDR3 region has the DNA TGTGCCAGCAGCGCCAGGACAGCTGGAAACACCATATATTTT. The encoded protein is CASSARTAGNTIYF.

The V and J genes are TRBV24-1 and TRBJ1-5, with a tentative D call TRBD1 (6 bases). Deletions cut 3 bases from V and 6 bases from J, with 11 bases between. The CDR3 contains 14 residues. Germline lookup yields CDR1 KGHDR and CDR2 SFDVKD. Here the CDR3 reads CATSDGSGVQPQHF. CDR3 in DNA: TGTGCCACCAGTGATGGGTCAGGGGTTCAGCCCCAGCATTTT.

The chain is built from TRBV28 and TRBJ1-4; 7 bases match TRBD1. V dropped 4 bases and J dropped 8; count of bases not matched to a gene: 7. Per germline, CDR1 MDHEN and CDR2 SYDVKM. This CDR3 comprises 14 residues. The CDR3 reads CASSYAGTVEKLFF. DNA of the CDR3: TGTGCCAGCAGTTATGCCGGGACAGTGGAAAAACTGTTTTTT.

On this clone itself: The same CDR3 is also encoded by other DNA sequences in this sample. DNA for the CDR3: TGTGCCAGCAGCGGGGACAGGGATAATTCACCCCTCCACTTT. Translation: CASSGDRDNSPLHF. This sequence joins TRBV7-9 and TRBJ1-6, with 9 bases aligning to TRBD1. Trimming cost V 5 bases and J 5 bases; bases outside gene matches: 1. CDR1 SEHNR and CDR2 FQNEAQ come from the germline V gene (reference sequence). This CDR3 has 14 amino acids.

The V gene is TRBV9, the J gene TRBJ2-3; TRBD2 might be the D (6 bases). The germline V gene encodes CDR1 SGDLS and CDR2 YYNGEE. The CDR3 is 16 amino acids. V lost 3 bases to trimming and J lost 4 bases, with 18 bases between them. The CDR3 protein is CASSDIIGGYADTQYF. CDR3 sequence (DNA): TGTGCCAGCAGCGACATAATCGGGGGTTACGCAGATACGCAGTATTTT.

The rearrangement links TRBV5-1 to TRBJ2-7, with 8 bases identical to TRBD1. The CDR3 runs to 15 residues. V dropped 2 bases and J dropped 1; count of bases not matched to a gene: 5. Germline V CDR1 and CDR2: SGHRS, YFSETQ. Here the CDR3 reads CASSFLTGGSYEQYF. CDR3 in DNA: TGCGCCAGCAGCTTTCTCACAGGGGGATCCTACGAGCAGTACTTC.

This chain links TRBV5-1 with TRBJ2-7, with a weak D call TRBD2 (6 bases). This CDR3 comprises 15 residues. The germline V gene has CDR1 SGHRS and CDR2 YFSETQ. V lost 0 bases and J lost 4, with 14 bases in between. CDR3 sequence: CASSLGRESGYEQYF. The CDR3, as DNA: TGCGCCAGCAGCTTGGGGAGGGAGTCGGGGTACGAGCAGTACTTC.

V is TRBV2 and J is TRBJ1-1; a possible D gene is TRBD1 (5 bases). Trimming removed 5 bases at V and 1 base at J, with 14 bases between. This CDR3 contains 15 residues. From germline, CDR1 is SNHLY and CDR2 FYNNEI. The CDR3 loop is CASSLSGTGNTEAFF. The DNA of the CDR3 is TGTGCCAGCAGTTTATCCGGGACTGGGAACACTGAAGCTTTCTTT.

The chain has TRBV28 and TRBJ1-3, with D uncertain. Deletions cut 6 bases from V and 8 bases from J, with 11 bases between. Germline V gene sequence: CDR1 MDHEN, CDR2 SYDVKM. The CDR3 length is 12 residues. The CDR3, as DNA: TGTGCCAGCAGCGTAGAGCGGGACACCATATATTTT. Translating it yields CASSVERDTIYF. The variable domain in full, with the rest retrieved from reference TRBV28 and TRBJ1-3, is DVKVTQSSRYLVKRTGEKVFLECVQDMDHENMFWYRQDPGLGLRLIYFSYDVKMKEKGDIPEGYSVSREKKERFSLILESASTNQTSMYLCASSVERDTIYFGEGSWLTVV.

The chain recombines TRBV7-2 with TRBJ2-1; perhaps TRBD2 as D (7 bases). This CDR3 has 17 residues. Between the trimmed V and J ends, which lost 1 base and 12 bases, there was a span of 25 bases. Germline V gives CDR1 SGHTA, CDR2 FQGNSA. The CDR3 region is CASSLGIGSGGSSRQFF. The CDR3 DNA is TGTGCCAGCAGCTTAGGAATCGGGTCGGGGGGCTCCAGTAGGCAGTTCTTC.

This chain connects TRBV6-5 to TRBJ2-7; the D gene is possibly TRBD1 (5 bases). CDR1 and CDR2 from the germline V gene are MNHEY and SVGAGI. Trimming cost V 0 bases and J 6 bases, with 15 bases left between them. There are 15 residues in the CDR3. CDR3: CASSYSWQGNSEQYF. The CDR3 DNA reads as TGTGCCAGCAGTTACTCATGGCAGGGTAACTCCGAGCAGTACTTC.

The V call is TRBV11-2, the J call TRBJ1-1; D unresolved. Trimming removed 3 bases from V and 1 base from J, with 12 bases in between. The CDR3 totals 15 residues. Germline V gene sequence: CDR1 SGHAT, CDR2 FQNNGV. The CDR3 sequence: CASSFLPGGNTEAFF. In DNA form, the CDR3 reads TGTGCCAGCAGCTTCCTCCCCGGAGGGAACACTGAAGCTTTCTTT. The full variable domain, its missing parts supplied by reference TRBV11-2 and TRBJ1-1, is EAGVAQSPRYKIIEKRQSVAFWCNPISGHATLYWYQQILGQGPKLLIQFQNNGVVDDSQLPKDRFSAERLKGVDSTLKIQPAKLEDSAVYLCASSFLPGGNTEAFFGQGTRLTVV.